These T cell receptor beta chains were read from a single sample in a study of cytomegalovirus exposure and HLA in healthy donors. TCRdb keeps only in-frame clones here, not all; method: immunoSEQ multiplex PCR. The sample holds 250,000 to 400,000 clones, approximately 86% seen once. The material sequenced was PBMCs. Receptor source: a man aged 25-45 years in good health and CMV-seronegative. Both conserved end residues are part of each CDR3. The D gene is left open where the match is weak. Size is stated for part of the rows, as once, few or many counts, or as a class when the clone is expanded.

TRBV6-4	few	TRBD2	TRBJ2-3	CASSVGGGASNTQYF	TGTGCCAGCAGTGTTGGCGGGGGGGCCTCCAATACGCAGTATTTT
TRBV30	NA	NA	TRBJ1-1	CAWGANTEAFF	TGTGCCTGGGGGGCGAACACTGAAGCTTTCTTT
TRBV18	once	NA	TRBJ2-2	CASSQDMPLANTGELFF	TGTGCCAGCTCACAGGACATGCCCTTGGCGAACACCGGGGAGCTGTTTTTT
TRBV4-3	NA	NA	TRBJ1-2	CASSRQRRESAQLYGYTF	TGCGCCAGCAGCCGTCAAAGGAGGGAGTCAGCTCAACTCTATGGCTACACCTTC
TRBV12-5	few	NA	TRBJ1-1	CASGLPYVSTEAFF	TGTGCTAGTGGTTTGCCATATGTTAGCACTGAAGCTTTCTTT
TRBV7-9	NA	TRBD1	TRBJ2-7	CASSSGTGGDEQYF	TGTGCCAGCAGTTCCGGGACAGGGGGGGACGAGCAGTACTTC
TRBV6-1	NA	TRBD1	TRBJ1-5	CASSEAGRGLDQPQHF	TGTGCCAGCAGTGAAGCGGGCAGGGGGCTGGACCAGCCCCAGCATTTT
TRBV5-6	NA	TRBD2	TRBJ2-1	CASSPIAGGAGNEQFF	TGTGCCAGCAGCCCCATCGCCGGGGGGGCTGGTAATGAGCAGTTCTTC
TRBV29-1	NA	TRBD1	TRBJ1-1	CSVEDDRGNTEAFF	TGCAGCGTTGAAGATGACAGGGGGAACACTGAAGCTTTCTTT
TRBV10-2	NA	NA	TRBJ1-5	CASSVAGRNQPQHF	TGCGCCAGCAGTGTGGCAGGCAGGAATCAGCCCCAGCATTTT
TRBV27	NA	TRBD1	TRBJ2-7	CASSPGQSYEQYF	TGTGCCAGCAGTCCGGGACAGTCCTACGAGCAGTACTTC
TRBV6-1	NA	TRBD1	TRBJ1-1	CASSSRDRGRTEAFF	TGTGCCAGCAGTTCCCGGGACAGGGGACGAACTGAAGCTTTCTTT
TRBV30	once	NA	TRBJ1-2	CAWSADLGGYGYTF	TGTGCCTGGAGCGCTGACCTAGGGGGCTATGGCTACACCTTC
TRBV5-4	NA	TRBD1	TRBJ1-2	CASSSRTGNLYYGYTF	TGTGCCAGCAGCTCGCGGACAGGGAATCTCTACTATGGCTACACCTTC
TRBV6-5	NA	NA	TRBJ1-3	CASSFGLNSGNTIYF	TGTGCCAGCAGTTTCGGACTGAACTCTGGAAACACCATATATTTT
TRBV2	NA	TRBD1	TRBJ2-7	CASSKDREYEQYF	TGTGCCAGCAGTAAGGACAGGGAATACGAGCAGTACTTC
TRBV18	NA	NA	TRBJ2-1	CASKQDLSYNEQFF	TGTGCCAGCAAACAGGACCTCTCCTACAATGAGCAGTTCTTC
TRBV4-1	NA	TRBD1	TRBJ2-2	CASSQDLTGGFIGELFF	TGCGCCAGCAGCCAAGATCTTACAGGGGGCTTTATCGGGGAGCTGTTTTTT
TRBV6-5	NA	NA	TRBJ2-7	CASSYMRGEQYF	TGTGCCAGCAGTTACATGCGGGGCGAGCAGTACTTC
TRBV6-4	NA	NA	TRBJ2-5	CASSVSGLGQETQYF	TGTGCCAGCAGTGTTTCAGGGCTCGGGCAAGAGACCCAGTACTTC
TRBV12-5	NA	TRBD1	TRBJ2-7	CASGFAQGEYEQYF	TGTGCTAGTGGTTTCGCCCAGGGGGAGTACGAGCAGTACTTC
TRBV5-1	NA	TRBD2	TRBJ2-6	CASSGAGGNSGANVLTF	TGCGCCAGCAGCGGAGCGGGGGGAAACTCTGGGGCCAACGTCCTGACTTTC
TRBV7-9	NA	TRBD1	TRBJ1-1	CASSPRTGGTEAFF	TGTGCCAGCAGCCCCCGGACAGGGGGAACTGAAGCTTTCTTT
TRBV4-3	NA	TRBD1	TRBJ2-7	CASSQEAPGGLVSYEQYF	TGCGCCAGCAGCCAAGAAGCGCCAGGGGGCCTTGTCTCCTACGAGCAGTACTTC
TRBV7-8	NA	NA	TRBJ1-5	CASSIQAYSNQPQHF	TGTGCCAGCAGTATACAGGCGTATAGCAATCAGCCCCAGCATTTT
TRBV7-9	NA	NA	TRBJ1-2	CASSLGTSVDIDYGYTF	TGTGCCAGCAGCTTAGGAACGTCCGTGGACATCGACTATGGCTACACCTTC
TRBV2	NA	NA	TRBJ2-2	CASILGGWRAGELFF	TGTGCCAGCATCCTTGGGGGGTGGAGGGCCGGGGAGCTGTTTTTT
TRBV5-1	few	NA	TRBJ2-7	CASKFSRGGHEQYF	TGCGCCAGCAAATTCTCCAGGGGCGGTCACGAGCAGTACTTC
TRBV4-1	NA	NA	TRBJ1-6	CASSQDSSIPSPLHF	TGCGCCAGCAGCCAAGATAGTTCCATACCATCACCCCTCCACTTT
TRBV7-9	NA	TRBD1	TRBJ1-3	CASSPTGEFTIYF	TGTGCCAGCAGCCCGACAGGGGAGTTCACCATATATTTT
TRBV5-1	NA	NA	TRBJ1-3	CASSPSSGVNTIYF	TGCGCCAGCAGCCCCTCTTCAGGCGTGAACACCATATATTTT
TRBV29-1	NA	NA	TRBJ2-3	CSVDISTDTQYF	TGCAGCGTTGATATCAGCACAGATACGCAGTATTTT
TRBV6-1	once	TRBD2	TRBJ2-7	CASSVTSGGAVYEQYF	TGTGCCAGCAGTGTTACTAGCGGGGGGGCCGTTTACGAGCAGTACTTC
TRBV6-1	NA	NA	TRBJ1-1	CASSEDGRTEAFF	TGTGCCAGCAGTGAAGATGGGCGAACTGAAGCTTTCTTT
TRBV5-1	NA	TRBD1	TRBJ2-7	CASSTRDRGRNEQYF	TGCGCCAGCAGCACCCGGGACAGGGGGAGGAACGAGCAGTACTTC
TRBV6-5	NA	NA	TRBJ2-1	CASRPRQVYNEQFF	TGTGCCAGCAGGCCACGACAGGTATACAATGAGCAGTTCTTC
TRBV27	NA	TRBD1	TRBJ2-7	CASSLPGGRYEQYF	TGTGCCAGCAGTTTACCAGGGGGCAGGTACGAGCAGTACTTC
TRBV27	NA	TRBD1	TRBJ1-2	CASRRTGQAYGYTF	TGTGCCAGCAGGAGGACAGGGCAGGCCTATGGCTACACCTTC
TRBV29-1	NA	NA	TRBJ2-5	CSVSLENQYF	TGCAGCGTATCTCTAGAAAACCAGTACTTC
TRBV7-2	NA	NA	TRBJ1-5	CASSINRVNQPQHF	TGTGCCAGCAGCATCAACAGGGTTAACCAGCCCCAGCATTTT
TRBV5-1	NA	NA	TRBJ2-7	CASSLWASAEQYF	TGCGCCAGCAGCTTATGGGCCTCCGCCGAGCAGTACTTC
TRBV2	NA	TRBD1	TRBJ1-2	CASRSDRANYGYTF	TGTGCCAGCAGATCTGACAGGGCCAACTATGGCTACACCTTC
TRBV21-1	NA	NA	TRBJ2-7	CASSKDGRGYLPYEQYF	TGTGCCAGCAGCAAAGACGGTCGCGGTTATTTACCCTACGAGCAGTACTTC
TRBV4-1	few	NA	TRBJ1-1	CASSQGYSGVRTEAFF	TGCGCCAGCAGCCAAGGGTACTCGGGGGTTCGAACTGAAGCTTTCTTT
TRBV21-1	NA	NA	TRBJ2-1	CASSTPRGGYNEQFF	TGTGCCAGCAGCACCCCCCGTGGAGGGTACAATGAGCAGTTCTTC
TRBV6-6	NA	NA	TRBJ1-6	CASSYSGGNSPLHF	TGTGCCAGCAGTTACTCAGGGGGTAATTCACCCCTCCACTTT
TRBV6-5	once	NA	TRBJ1-6	CASRDTWNSPLHF	TGTGCCAGCCGGGACACTTGGAATTCACCCCTCCACTTT
TRBV7-9	NA	TRBD2	TRBJ2-3	CASSGTLAGEGDTQYF	TGTGCCAGCAGCGGAACACTAGCGGGGGAGGGAGATACGCAGTATTTT
TRBV18	few	NA	TRBJ1-6	CASSPEAGNSPLHF	TGTGCCAGCTCACCAGAGGCGGGGAATTCACCCCTCCACTTT
TRBV5-1	NA	NA	TRBJ2-6	CASSLGGTGANVLTF	TGCGCCAGCAGCTTGGGAGGGACTGGGGCCAACGTCCTGACTTTC
TRBV18	NA	NA	TRBJ1-3	CASSPSRDTVGNTIYF	TGTGCCAGCTCACCAAGCCGGGACACGGTTGGAAACACCATATATTTT
TRBV4-3	NA	TRBD1	TRBJ1-2	CASSQVLGQGAKGYTF	TGCGCCAGCAGCCAAGTCTTGGGACAGGGGGCGAAAGGCTACACCTTC
TRBV19	few	NA	TRBJ1-2	CATGAANYGYTF	TGTGCCACTGGCGCAGCGAACTATGGCTACACCTTC
TRBV2	NA	NA	TRBJ1-1	CASSEVGSQSEAFF	TGTGCCAGCAGTGAAGTCGGATCACAGTCTGAAGCTTTCTTT